Shown below are 29 T cell receptor beta chains from a single sample sequenced in a study of T cells in localized non-small cell lung cancer. TCRdb's copy holds only in-frame clones and misses some; the assay was immunoSEQ multiplex PCR. Of roughly 40,000 clones listed, about 86% are singletons. Sequencing was performed on peripheral blood mononuclear cells, taken before any cancer treatment. The receptors originated from a male donor aged 60 or over with stage II lung adenocarcinoma.

The rearrangement links TRBV19 to TRBJ1-1; 10 nucleotides align to TRBD1. The J segment lost 6 bases and the V segment lost 7 bases, leaving 11 bases of the junction unmatched. Germline V gene data show CDR1 as LNHDA and CDR2 as SQIVND (reference sequence). CDR3 length: 15 residues. The CDR3 spells CASTAWDRGGPEAFF. DNA for the CDR3: TGTGCCAGTACCGCTTGGGACAGGGGAGGCCCTGAAGCTTTCTTT.

The rearrangement joins TRBV5-1 to TRBJ2-1; no clear D. This CDR3 is built from 14 residues. CDR1 and CDR2 (germline): SGHRS, YFSETQ. V was shortened by 4 bases and J by 7 bases, with 15 bases between the two germline ends. The CDR3 protein is CASSPGSVINEQFF. CDR3 bases: TGCGCCAGCAGCCCCGGGTCCGTTATTAATGAGCAGTTCTTC. The entire variable domain, with the rest obtained from reference TRBV5-1 and TRBJ2-1, is as follows: KAGVTQTPRYLIKTRGQQVTLSCSPISGHRSVSWYQQTPGQGLQFLFEYFSETQRNKGNFPGRFSGRQFSNSRSEMNVSTLELGDSALYLCASSPGSVINEQFFGPGTRLTVL.

The rearrangement links TRBV6-1 to TRBJ2-5; tentatively, D is TRBD2 (5 bases). Germline lookup yields CDR1 MNHNS and CDR2 SASEGT. Trimming shortened V by 4 bases and J by 3 bases, and 9 bases separated the two germline ends. This CDR3 spans 13 amino acids. The CDR3 here is CASSGGLKETQYF. CDR3 DNA sequence: TGTGCCAGCAGTGGCGGACTGAAAGAGACCCAGTACTTC.

This chain joins TRBV6-1 and TRBJ2-2; D is unresolved. The CDR3 extends over 17 amino acids. Germline CDR1 is MNHNS and CDR2 is SASEGT. Trimming removed 1 base at V and 2 bases at J, with 14 bases between. The CDR3 DNA reads as TGTGCCAGCAGTGAAGAACCACCTGACCGTAACACCGGGGAGCTGTTTTTT. Its protein is CASSEEPPDRNTGELFF.

The chain combines TRBV28 with TRBJ1-5, with D possibly matching TRBD1 (5 bases). The germline gives CDR1 MDHEN, CDR2 SYDVKM. V was clipped by 2 bases and J by 7 bases, with 15 bases between them. CDR3 length: 15 amino acids. The CDR3 DNA reads TGTGCCAGCAGTTTAGGGGGGGAGATGGGGCAGCCCCAGCATTTT. Residues: CASSLGGEMGQPQHF.

This clone has a single count. This CDR3 reads CASSFSGRSAGELFF. The CDR3 coding sequence is TGTGCCAGTAGCTTTAGCGGGAGGAGTGCCGGGGAGCTGTTTTTT. This chain joins TRBV19 and TRBJ2-2; the match to TRBD2 covers 10 bases. CDR3 length: 15 amino acids. Germline assignment: CDR1 LNHDA and CDR2 SQIVND (reference sequence). Trimming at V came to 6 bases and at J to 6 bases, leaving 7 bases not matched to a gene.

V gene TRBV30 combines with J gene TRBJ1-6; possible D gene TRBD1, 6 bases. Trimming took off 3 bases at V and 7 bases at J, with 13 bases between the two ends. CDR1 is GTSNPN, CDR2 SVGIG, per germline (reference sequence). CDR3 length equals 14 residues. The CDR3 sequence: CAWSQGGRNSPLHF. The CDR3 region has the DNA TGTGCCTGGAGCCAAGGGGGGAGGAATTCACCCCTCCACTTT.

The chain joins TRBV19 to TRBJ2-5; D perhaps matches TRBD2 (7 bases). Trimming removed 6 bases from V and 2 bases from J, with 10 bases in between. In germline, CDR1 is LNHDA, CDR2 SQIVND (reference sequence). This CDR3 contains 13 residues. The CDR3 nucleotides read TGTGCCAGTAGGGAGGGGGGGCAAGAGACCCAGTACTTC. Translating it yields CASREGGQETQYF.

This clone was observed a few times. This chain uses TRBV7-3 with TRBJ1-1, with 9 bases that match TRBD1. From germline, CDR1 is SGHTA and CDR2 FQGTGA. The junction had 4 bases not matched to a gene; V was cut back by 4 bases and J by 4 bases. This CDR3 has 14 residues. CDR3 in DNA: TGTGCCAGCAGCTCCGGACAGGGGAGCACTGAAGCTTTCTTT. Translation gives CASSSGQGSTEAFF.

The rearrangement joins TRBV7-9 to TRBJ2-1; D may be TRBD2 (6 bases). The germline V gene has CDR1 SEHNR and CDR2 FQNEAQ (reference sequence). This CDR3 region has 15 residues. V was cut by 7 bases and J by 3 bases, with 16 bases left in between. CDR3 DNA: TGTGCCAGCAACTCTCCGGGACTCTTCTACAATGAGCAGTTCTTC. This gives the protein CASNSPGLFYNEQFF.

The chain recombines TRBV25-1 with TRBJ1-4; maybe TRBD1 (6 bases). This CDR3 has 15 amino acids. V lost 2 bases to trimming and J lost 4 bases, with 11 bases between them. Germline V gives CDR1 MGHDK, CDR2 SYGVNS. CDR3 region: CASSEAQGFNEKLFF. CDR3 nucleotide sequence: TGTGCCAGCAGTGAAGCTCAGGGGTTTAATGAAAAACTGTTTTTT.

The V call is TRBV4-1, the J call TRBJ2-7; D gene unclear. The CDR3 loop spans 13 amino acids. V lost 0 bases to trimming and J lost 3 bases, with 6 bases between them. CDR1 MGHRA and CDR2 YSYEKL come from the germline V gene. The CDR3 bases are TGCGCCAGCAGCCAAGACCTAGACTACGAGCAGTACTTC. Amino acids: CASSQDLDYEQYF.

The CDR3 sequence is CASSDPLTGGGETQYF. The DNA of the CDR3 is TGTGCCAGCAGTGACCCCTTGACGGGAGGGGGAGAGACCCAGTACTTC. This sequence joins TRBV6-1 and TRBJ2-5; 8 positions agree with TRBD2. The CDR3 loop spans 16 amino acids. V lost 3 bases, J lost 4 bases, and 10 bases stayed unmatched. Germline assignment: CDR1 MNHNS and CDR2 SASEGT.

The rearrangement links TRBV19 to TRBJ2-1; D not certain. The V gene lost 3 bases and the J gene lost 10 bases, with 25 bases spanning the gap. The CDR3 is 17 amino acids. Looked up from germline, CDR1 is LNHDA and CDR2 is SQIVND (reference sequence). CDR3 coding DNA: TGTGCCAGTAGTATGGATTGGACCCGGTCAATTTACTCCGAGCAGTTCTTC. It is translated as CASSMDWTRSIYSEQFF.

The chain carries TRBV5-1 and TRBJ1-1; perhaps TRBD1 as D (5 bases). Germline values: CDR1 SGHRS, CDR2 YFSETQ. Deletions cut 1 base from V and 7 bases from J, with 11 bases between. The CDR3 spans 13 residues. DNA for the CDR3: TGCGCCAGCAGCTTGATACAGGACGATGAAGCTTTCTTT. Protein sequence: CASSLIQDDEAFF.

This chain uses TRBV7-9 with TRBJ2-7, with a possible D match to TRBD2 (5 bases). Germline values: CDR1 SEHNR, CDR2 FQNEAQ (reference sequence). Between the trimmed V and J ends, which lost 3 bases and 6 bases, there was a span of 21 bases. The CDR3 is made up of 16 amino acids. For the CDR3, the DNA is TGTGCCAGCAGCTTTGGTGTTAGCGATGGGAAGGCCGAGCAGTACTTC. It translates to CASSFGVSDGKAEQYF.

This clone appeared once. This rearrangement joins TRBV30 to TRBJ2-1; 10 bases agree with TRBD2. The CDR3 runs 13 residues. J was trimmed by 8 bases and V by 7 bases; bases with no gene match: 8. Germline V CDR1 and CDR2: GTSNPN, SVGIG (reference sequence). The CDR3 DNA sequence: TGTGCCTCGACTAGCGGGTTAGGTGATGAGCAGTTCTTC. Residues: CASTSGLGDEQFF.

The chain recombines TRBV11-2 with TRBJ2-1; perhaps TRBD1 as D (5 bases). V gave up 1 base and J gave up 6 bases, with 10 bases separating them. Looked up from germline, CDR1 is SGHAT and CDR2 is FQNNGV. The CDR3 has 14 residues. CDR3 bases: TGTGCCAGCAGCTTAGTCTCCAGGGTCAATGAGCAGTTCTTC. Its protein product is CASSLVSRVNEQFF.

The chain carries TRBV29-1 and TRBJ2-5; D might be TRBD1 or TRBD2, each matching 5 bases. Gene TRBJ2-7 matches the end of the DNA better, so the J call may be wrong. CDR1 is SQVTM, CDR2 ANQGSEA, per germline. The CDR3 sequence is 13 residues long. The CDR3 DNA sequence: TGCAGCGTAACCGGGACCTTGACCTACGAGCAGTACTTC. Translating gives CSVTGTLTYEQYF.

This clone was detected once. The genes are TRBV5-1 and TRBJ2-5, with TRBD1 as a possible D gene (6 bases). V lost 2 bases and J 0 bases, leaving 8 bases between the germline ends. The CDR3 sequence is 14 residues long. Germline CDR1 reads SGHRS; CDR2 reads YFSETQ. CDR3 sequence reads: CASSFGTNQETQYF. CDR3 DNA sequence: TGCGCCAGCAGCTTCGGGACAAACCAAGAGACCCAGTACTTC.

V is TRBV5-1 and J is TRBJ1-4; 7 positions agree with TRBD1. This CDR3 spans 15 amino acids. Germline V CDR1 and CDR2: SGHRS, YFSETQ. After removal of 3 bases from V and 3 bases from J, the junction contained 5 bases not matched to a gene. CDR3 coding DNA: TGCGCCAGCAGCTACAAGGGGACAGCTAATGAAAAACTGTTTTTT. Translation: CASSYKGTANEKLFF.

This clone is classed as medium-sized. The V and J genes are TRBV27 and TRBJ1-5; D gene unclear. The CDR3 has 13 amino acids. CDR1 is MNHEY and CDR2 is SMNVEV in the germline V gene (reference sequence). The germline V and J ends were trimmed by 3 bases and 5 bases, with 8 bases remaining between them. In nucleotides, the CDR3 is TGTGCCAGCAGTTTGGGGTTGGATCAGCCCCAGCATTTT. Translation: CASSLGLDQPQHF.

The chain uses TRBV30 and TRBJ2-2; D call uncertain. The CDR3 has 13 residues. Germline CDR1 and CDR2: GTSNPN and SVGIG (reference sequence). Trimming took off 8 bases at V and 3 bases at J, with 13 bases between the two ends. For the CDR3, the DNA is TGTGCCAAATCGGACGGATACACCGGGGAGCTGTTTTTT. Amino acids: CAKSDGYTGELFF.

This sequence joins TRBV15 and TRBJ2-1; a possible D gene is TRBD1 (7 bases). The V gene lost 3 bases and the J gene lost 4 bases, with 16 bases spanning the gap. The CDR3 runs 16 residues. CDR1 LNHNV and CDR2 YYDKDF come from the germline V gene (reference sequence). The CDR3 loop reads CATSSRAGGSYNEQFF. CDR3 nucleotide sequence: TGTGCCACCAGCAGTCGTGCAGGGGGGTCGTACAATGAGCAGTTCTTC. The full variable domain, in which reference TRBV15 and TRBJ2-1 provide the parts outside the CDR3, is DAMVIQNPRYQVTQFGKPVTLSCSQTLNHNVMYWYQQKSSQAPKLLFHYYDKDFNNEADTPDNFQSRRPNTSFCFLDIRSPGLGDTAMYLCATSSRAGGSYNEQFFGPGTRLTVL.

The V call is TRBV30, the J call TRBJ2-2; D ambiguous. The germline V and J ends were trimmed by 7 bases and 1 base, with 16 bases remaining between them. The V gene's germline CDR1 is GTSNPN and CDR2 SVGIG (reference sequence). This CDR3 is 15 amino acids long. Here the CDR3 reads CASPTEGKNTGELFF. As DNA, the CDR3 is TGTGCCTCCCCGACGGAAGGGAAGAACACCGGGGAGCTGTTTTTT.

The chain couples TRBV7-9 to TRBJ1-2; D gene unclear. This CDR3 comprises 12 residues. Germline assignment: CDR1 SEHNR and CDR2 FQNEAQ (reference sequence). V gave up 2 bases and J gave up 6 bases, with 7 bases separating them. The DNA of the CDR3 is TGTGCCAGCAGCTTAAGGGAGAATGGCTACACCTTC. Translation gives CASSLRENGYTF.

This sequence joins TRBV29-1 and TRBJ2-7; the D is unclear. Trimming took off 4 bases at V and 3 bases at J, with 13 bases between the two ends. The germline V gene has CDR1 SQVTM and CDR2 ANQGSEA. This CDR3 has 13 amino acids. Here the CDR3 DNA reads TGCAGCGTTGGTTCCCTCACTGGCTACGAGCAGTACTTC. This translates into CSVGSLTGYEQYF.

A note on this clone: The junction and the germline gene differ at one end; a read error may be behind it. The chain is built from TRBV5-1 and TRBJ1-2, with TRBD1 matching over 7 bases. The CDR3 spans 15 residues. Per the germline V gene, CDR1 is SGHRS and CDR2 is YFSETQ. CDR3 in amino acids: CACSSDRDLNYGYTF. The CDR3 DNA is TGCGCCTGCAGCTCTGACAGGGACCTTAACTATGGCTACACCTTC.

This chain connects TRBV6-5 to TRBJ2-5, with 8 bases matching TRBD1. This CDR3 comprises 15 residues. Trimming removed 5 bases from V and 10 bases from J; junction bases left unmatched: 15. The germline V gene encodes CDR1 MNHEY and CDR2 SVGAGI. The CDR3 coding sequence is TGTGCCAGCAGTAACCCCGGGACAGGATTTCGAGTCCAGTACTTC. Protein sequence: CASSNPGTGFRVQYF.